The 3 T cell receptor beta chains below all came from one sample that was sequenced in a study of cytotoxic CD8 clonotypes in ibrutinib-treated CLL. Sequenced by immunoSEQ multiplex PCR; TCRdb stores in-frame clones only, minus some. The sample holds 250,000 to 350,000 clones, around 77% seen once. The material was PBMCs, obtained at disease progression, from a patient treated with ibrutinib. All receptors come from a human donor with chronic lymphocytic leukemia.

The chain combines TRBV10-3 with TRBJ1-5; D possibly corresponds to TRBD1 (5 bases). The CDR3 runs to 16 residues. CDR1 ENHRY and CDR2 SYGVKD come from the germline V gene. V was pared by 0 bases and J by 2 bases, with 11 bases between. The CDR3 sequence: CAISESGVTGNQPQHF. The CDR3 DNA is TGTGCCATCAGTGAGTCGGGGGTTACGGGCAATCAGCCCCAGCATTTT.

This clone turned up a few times. This chain uses TRBV9 with TRBJ2-7; no clear D gene. The germline CDR1 and CDR2 sequences are SGDLS and YYNGEE. Trimming cost V 0 bases and J 6 bases, with 10 bases left between them. This CDR3 has 13 residues. The CDR3 loop reads CASSVGPAGEQYF. In DNA form, the CDR3 reads TGTGCCAGCAGCGTAGGCCCAGCCGGCGAGCAGTACTTC. Drawing the rest from reference TRBV9 and TRBJ2-7, the complete variable domain is DSGVTQTPKHLITATGQRVTLRCSPRSGDLSVYWYQQSLDQGLQFLIQYYNGEERAKGNILERFSAQQFPDLHSELNLSSLELGDSALYFCASSVGPAGEQYFGPGTRLTVT.

CDR3 in amino acids: CASSLRTGGNQPQHF. The CDR3 bases are TGTGCCAGCAGCTTACGGACAGGGGGGAATCAGCCCCAGCATTTT. This chain connects TRBV7-6 to TRBJ1-5; 10 positions agree with TRBD1. Germline V gene lookup returns CDR1 SGHVS and CDR2 FNYEAQ. The CDR3 is 15 amino acids. V lost 2 bases to trimming and J lost 4 bases; unmatched junction nucleotides: 2.